This T cell receptor beta chain was identified during a study of cytomegalovirus exposure and HLA in healthy donors. The CDR3 contains 14 residues. Deletions cut 7 bases from V and 6 bases from J, with 15 bases between. Germline-derived CDR1 and CDR2 are MNHEY and SMNVEV (reference sequence). The primer mix had 60 Vbeta and 13 Jbeta primers. Profiling relied on immunoSEQ multiplex PCR, and the TCRdb table lists in-frame clones only, not all of them. This repertoire shows about 87,000 clones, less than 8% found once; its top ten account for 2% to 2.5%. Only a few counts were recorded for this clone. The clonotype originates from a man aged 50 or older in good health and CMV-seronegative. The chain combines TRBV27 with TRBJ2-2, with a possible D match to TRBD1 (6 bases). Specimen: PBMCs. The CDR3 nucleotides are TGTGCCAGCACTCTACAGGGTTTATCCGGGGAGCTGTTTTTT. Protein: CASTLQGLSGELFF.